Presented here are 18 T cell receptor beta chains from one specimen sequenced in a study of blood T cell repertoires in COVID-19. TCRdb keeps only in-frame clones here, not all; method: immunoSEQ multiplex PCR. The sample yields roughly 250,000 clones, 84% seen once. Sequencing used peripheral blood. These receptor sequences come from a man aged 45-65 years with acute or convalescent COVID-19.

V usage is TRBV2 and J usage is TRBJ2-7; TRBD2 agrees at 7 bases. Germline CDR1 and CDR2: SNHLY and FYNNEI. This CDR3 has 13 amino acids. Germline trimming cut 9 bases from V and 6 bases from J; bases unmatched to any gene: 11. The CDR3 is CARSPGRGSEQYF. DNA for the CDR3: TGTGCCAGGTCCCCGGGGCGGGGGAGCGAGCAGTACTTC.

The table lists this clone with a count of one. This sequence joins TRBV18 and TRBJ2-7; 7 nucleotides align to TRBD1. This CDR3 has 14 amino acids. From germline, CDR1 is KGHSH and CDR2 LQKENI. V lost 5 bases, J lost 2 bases, and 6 bases stayed unmatched. The CDR3 sequence is CASSGTTGPYEQYF. CDR3 DNA: TGTGCCAGCTCAGGCACGACAGGGCCCTACGAGCAGTACTTC.

The V call is TRBV6-5, the J call TRBJ1-2, with D unclear. The CDR3 covers 16 residues. CDR1 is MNHEY, CDR2 SVGAGI, per germline. Trimming removed 4 bases at V and 2 bases at J, with 17 bases between. CDR3 protein: CASSFGGVDGNYGYTF. The CDR3 DNA sequence: TGTGCCAGCAGTTTCGGCGGGGTTGACGGCAACTATGGCTACACCTTC.

The V gene is TRBV7-8, the J gene TRBJ2-7; 8 bases are shared with TRBD1. The CDR3 extends over 15 amino acids. Looked up from germline, CDR1 is SGHVS and CDR2 is FQNEAQ. V was clipped by 2 bases and J by 0 bases; unmatched bases: 3. The CDR3 loop reads CASSLRQGFSYEQYF. The CDR3 DNA sequence: TGTGCCAGCAGCTTACGACAGGGGTTCTCCTACGAGCAGTACTTC.

The rearrangement links TRBV19 to TRBJ1-6, with 8 bases identical to TRBD1. V was pared by 6 bases and J by 2 bases, with 3 bases of the junction left unmatched. This CDR3 has 15 residues. The germline V gene has CDR1 LNHDA and CDR2 SQIVND (reference sequence). The CDR3 is CASRVDRAYNSPLHF. CDR3 nucleotides: TGTGCCAGTAGGGTGGACAGGGCCTATAATTCACCCCTCCACTTT.

The chain recombines TRBV27 with TRBJ2-1; D might be TRBD2 (5 bases). This CDR3 region has 15 residues. Deletions cut 5 bases from V and 6 bases from J, with 17 bases between. Germline lookup yields CDR1 MNHEY and CDR2 SMNVEV (reference sequence). The CDR3 coding sequence is TGTGCCAGCAGTCCTTTTTCCGGAGGATCCAATGAGCAGTTCTTC. Translation: CASSPFSGGSNEQFF.

The chain is built from TRBV29-1 and TRBJ2-1; 10 nucleotides match TRBD2. The germline CDR1 and CDR2 sequences are SQVTM and ANQGSEA. V was pared by 3 bases and J by 2 bases, with 13 bases of the junction left unmatched. This CDR3 has 18 residues. The CDR3 region is CSVEGLAGVQGPYNEQFF. CDR3 in DNA: TGCAGCGTTGAGGGGCTAGCGGGAGTTCAGGGCCCCTACAATGAGCAGTTCTTC.

The chain couples TRBV25-1 to TRBJ2-5; a possible D gene is TRBD1 (6 bases). Germline loops: CDR1 MGHDK, CDR2 SYGVNS. The CDR3 runs to 14 residues. V shed 8 bases and J shed 2 bases, with 15 bases lying between them. The CDR3 DNA is TGTGCCAGCCAAATACAGGGACCGCAAGAGACCCAGTACTTC. Translating gives CASQIQGPQETQYF.

The rearrangement joins TRBV5-1 to TRBJ1-1; D is unclear. V dropped 4 bases and J dropped 3 bases, with 13 bases sitting between them. Germline V CDR1 and CDR2: SGHRS, YFSETQ. There are 14 residues in the CDR3. This chain's CDR3 is CASSPATIHTEAFF. The DNA of the CDR3 is TGCGCCAGCAGCCCTGCCACTATCCACACTGAAGCTTTCTTT.

The V call is TRBV11-2, the J call TRBJ2-1, with 8 bases identical to TRBD2. The length of the CDR3 is 15 residues. The V and J ends lost 0 bases and 4 bases, in that order; junction bases with no gene match: 2. The germline gives CDR1 SGHAT, CDR2 FQNNGV. The CDR3 sequence is CASSLELAAYNEQFF. In DNA form, the CDR3 reads TGTGCCAGCAGCTTAGAACTAGCGGCGTACAATGAGCAGTTCTTC.

The count of this clone is one. The genes are TRBV6-6 and TRBJ2-7, with TRBD2 matching 10 bases. This CDR3 comprises 16 residues. V lost 0 bases, J lost 3 bases, and 5 bases stayed unmatched. The germline CDR1 and CDR2 sequences are MNHNY and SVGAGI (reference sequence). The CDR3 DNA sequence: TGTGCCAGCAGTTACTCGTCTACTAGCGGGGTCTACGAGCAGTACTTC. As protein: CASSYSSTSGVYEQYF.

This clone turned up a few times. This chain connects TRBV7-8 to TRBJ2-3, with no clear D. Trimming left V 5 bases short and J 2 bases short, with 14 bases between. The CDR3 loop spans 15 amino acids. Germline assignment: CDR1 SGHVS and CDR2 FQNEAQ. CDR3 region: CASSNEAVSTDTQYF. The DNA of the CDR3 is TGTGCCAGCAGCAACGAGGCAGTATCCACAGATACGCAGTATTTT.

V gene TRBV27 combines with J gene TRBJ2-7, with D tentatively TRBD1 (5 bases). V shed 4 bases and J shed 4 bases, with 17 bases lying between them. CDR1 and CDR2 from the germline V gene are MNHEY and SMNVEV (reference sequence). This CDR3 is built from 15 residues. The CDR3 loop is CASSSGSVRGYEQYF. The CDR3 nucleotides read TGTGCCAGCAGTTCCGGGTCTGTTAGGGGTTACGAGCAGTACTTC.

V gene TRBV7-8 combines with J gene TRBJ2-5, with TRBD1 identical over 10 bases. The CDR3 is 16 residues long. In germline, CDR1 is SGHVS, CDR2 FQNEAQ. V shed 8 bases, J shed 0 bases, and the junction held 9 bases outside the gene matches. CDR3 sequence (DNA): TGTGCCAGCGCCCCCGGACAGGGGGGGTACCAAGAGACCCAGTACTTC. It encodes CASAPGQGGYQETQYF.

V gene TRBV30 combines with J gene TRBJ2-2; a weak D match, TRBD1 (5 bases). V dropped 0 bases and J dropped 3 bases, with 20 bases sitting between them. This CDR3 is built from 18 residues. Germline V CDR1 and CDR2: GTSNPN, SVGIG (reference sequence). This CDR3 reads CAWSVLWVRGRDTGELFF. In nucleotides, the CDR3 is TGTGCCTGGAGTGTACTTTGGGTTAGGGGAAGGGACACCGGGGAGCTGTTTTTT.

The chain has TRBV15 and TRBJ2-2; 8 bases agree with TRBD2. The CDR3 is 16 amino acids. CDR1 is LNHNV and CDR2 is YYDKDF in the germline V gene (reference sequence). With 2 bases clipped from V and 4 bases from J, the junction kept 6 bases outside the gene matches. CDR3 nucleotides: TGTGCCACCAGCAGAAGGACGACTAGCGTCACCGGGGAGCTGTTTTTT. It encodes CATSRRTTSVTGELFF. The full variable domain, with the rest looked up from reference TRBV15 and TRBJ2-2, is DAMVIQNPRYQVTQFGKPVTLSCSQTLNHNVMYWYQQKSSQAPKLLFHYYDKDFNNEADTPDNFQSRRPNTSFCFLDIRSPGLGDTAMYLCATSRRTTSVTGELFFGEGSRLTVL.

The V and J genes are TRBV7-3 and TRBJ1-6, with D unclear. Germline V gene data show CDR1 as SGHTA and CDR2 as FQGTGA. CDR3 length: 16 residues. V shed 5 bases and J shed 10 bases, with 21 bases lying between them. The CDR3 bases are TGTGCCAGCAGCCTTTTTTCGACTCCGGAGGCATCACCCCTCCACTTT. Translation gives CASSLFSTPEASPLHF.

This clone was seen only once. The V call is TRBV23-1, the J call TRBJ2-1; perhaps TRBD2 as D (5 bases). TRBV23-1 is an ORF; its function is uncertain. V lost 6 bases to trimming and J lost 3 bases, with 9 bases between them. The CDR3 is made up of 13 amino acids. This chain's CDR3 is CASRHTSYNEQFF. CDR3 bases: TGCGCCAGCAGACACACTAGCTACAATGAGCAGTTCTTC.